The present T cell receptor beta chain was sequenced within a study of CD8+CD57+ T cells in acquired aplastic anemia (dated 2018 in TCRdb). Regarding the research as a whole: DNA extracted from sorted CD4+ and CD8+ cells had a mean of about 3.2 ug, with a range of roughly 0.18 to 27.4 ug. CD8+CD57+ expansion was defined as frequency above the mean frequency observed in healthy subjects. Study-level results and caveats: Around 27 CD8+ CDR3 sequences were shared between patients and controls but appeared highly expressed in patients and within their immunodominant clones. Patients and healthy controls showed no significant difference in CD8+ Simpson's diversity (P=0.060).

From a lookup of the germline V gene (reference sequence), CDR1 and CDR2 are DFQATT and SNEGSKA. The CDR3 covers 12 residues, taking in both the cysteine and the phenylalanine. CDR3 DNA is the only sequence kept; it has 36 bases, read in frame from the first base. V drops 7 bases and J drops 3 bases, leaving 13 bases in between. Note on this clonotype: The antigen it binds to is not known. There are no base qualities to consult, and no much larger clone falls within one base.

Flow cytometry had shown CD8+CD57+ cell expansion in the patients selected for sequencing. Every patient had a diagnosis of severe acquired aplastic anemia based on International Study of Aplastic Anemia and Agranulocytosis and Camitta criteria. No therapy had been received by the patients at the time of blood sampling. In this study, sorted CD4+ and CD8+ T cells from the blood of healthy subjects and of severe aplastic anemia patients had their TCR repertoires deep-sequenced. Patients were enrolled under clinicaltrials.gov protocols 00001620, 01623167, 00001397, 00071045, 00081523 and 00961064 in the USA. Ficoll-Paque density gradient centrifugation was used to isolate peripheral blood mononuclear cells. Before DNA extraction, CD4+ and CD8+ T cells were sorted with FACS or magnetic beads. Genomic DNA served as template for TCR beta VDJ combination and CDR3 sequence profiling. An Illumina HiSeq 2000 was the platform used for TCR repertoire sequencing. The authors' analysis ran thus. TRBV/TRBJ rearrangement plots, CDR3 size and DJ length profiles, and Simpson's diversity index were used to assess repertoires. The most abundant DNA sequence in the deep sequencing data was taken as the immunodominant clone. CDR3 amino acid sequences were screened for sharing across subjects and were compared with published repertoires and the VDJdb database. TCRdb's own reprocessing of the public reads used fastp at Q25 and MiXCR and kept productive beta chains. Records with the same CDR3 protein are collapsed into one entry carrying the most frequent genes and DNA. What appears here as the V and J calls and clone size reflects TCRdb's work, not the paper's. Recorded for this sample are some 92,000 distinct CDR3 sequences; about 67% of them occurred a single time. Around three fifths of the sample lies in the top ten.

The rearrangement combines TRBV20-1 with TRBJ2-7, and the D gene may be TRBD1, 5 bases matching. The TCR originated in a human donor with aplastic anemia. Sequenced input: sorted CD4+, CD8+, or CD8+CD57+ T cells (not recorded which) from PBMCs. For the CDR3, the sequence is CSGGGALYEQYF. The nucleotide sequence is given as TGCAGTGGCGGTGGGGCGCTCTACGAGCAGTACTTC.